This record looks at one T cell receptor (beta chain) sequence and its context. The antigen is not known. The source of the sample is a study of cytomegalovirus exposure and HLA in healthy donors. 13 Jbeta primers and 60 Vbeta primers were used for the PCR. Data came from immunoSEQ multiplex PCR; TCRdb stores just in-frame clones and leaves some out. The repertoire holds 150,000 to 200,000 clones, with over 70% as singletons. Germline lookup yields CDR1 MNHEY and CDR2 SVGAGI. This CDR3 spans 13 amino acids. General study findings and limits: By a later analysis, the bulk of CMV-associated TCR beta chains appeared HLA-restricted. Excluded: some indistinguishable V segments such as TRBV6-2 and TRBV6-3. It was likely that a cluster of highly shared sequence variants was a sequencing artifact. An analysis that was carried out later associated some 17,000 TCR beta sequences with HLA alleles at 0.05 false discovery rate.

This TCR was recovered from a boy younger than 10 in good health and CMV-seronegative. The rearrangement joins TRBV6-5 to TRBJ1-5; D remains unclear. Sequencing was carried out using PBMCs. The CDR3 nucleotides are TGTGCAACCGGGGTATTTATGGGTCAGCCCCAGCATTTT. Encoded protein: CATGVFMGQPQHF.